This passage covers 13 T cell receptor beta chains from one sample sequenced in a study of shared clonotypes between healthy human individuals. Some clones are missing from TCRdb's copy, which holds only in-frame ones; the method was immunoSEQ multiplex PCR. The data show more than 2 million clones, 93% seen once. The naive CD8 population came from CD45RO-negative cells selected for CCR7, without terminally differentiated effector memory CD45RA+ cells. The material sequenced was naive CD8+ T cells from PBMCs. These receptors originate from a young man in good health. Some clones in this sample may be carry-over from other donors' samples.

CDR3 nucleotides: TGTGCCAGCAGCAGTTTAGGGGTCAGGGGTTACTCCGAGCAGTACTTC. Protein sequence: CASSSLGVRGYSEQYF. The chain links TRBV28 to TRBJ2-7, with a possible D match to TRBD1 (6 bases). This CDR3 comprises 16 residues. Germline CDR1 is MDHEN and CDR2 is SYDVKM. V was trimmed by 6 bases and J by 6 bases, leaving 24 bases between them.

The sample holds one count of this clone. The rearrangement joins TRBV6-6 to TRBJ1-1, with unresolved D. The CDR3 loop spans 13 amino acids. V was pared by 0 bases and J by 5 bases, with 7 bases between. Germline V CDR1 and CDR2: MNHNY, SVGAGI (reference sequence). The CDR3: CASSYSWLTEAFF. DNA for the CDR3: TGTGCCAGCAGTTACTCGTGGTTGACTGAAGCTTTCTTT.

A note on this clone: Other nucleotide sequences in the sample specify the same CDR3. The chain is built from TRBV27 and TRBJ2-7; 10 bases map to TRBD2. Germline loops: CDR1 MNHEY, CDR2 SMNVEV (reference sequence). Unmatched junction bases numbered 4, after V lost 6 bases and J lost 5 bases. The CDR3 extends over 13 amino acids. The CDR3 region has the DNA TGTGCCAGCAGGCTAGCGGGAGTTAACGAGCAGTACTTC. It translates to CASRLAGVNEQYF.

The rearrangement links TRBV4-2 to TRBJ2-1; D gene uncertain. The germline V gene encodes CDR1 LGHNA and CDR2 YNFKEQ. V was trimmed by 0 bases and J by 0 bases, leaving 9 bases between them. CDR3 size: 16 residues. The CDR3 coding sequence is TGTGCCAGCAGCCAAGAAGACCTGAGCTCCTACAATGAGCAGTTCTTC. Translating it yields CASSQEDLSSYNEQFF.

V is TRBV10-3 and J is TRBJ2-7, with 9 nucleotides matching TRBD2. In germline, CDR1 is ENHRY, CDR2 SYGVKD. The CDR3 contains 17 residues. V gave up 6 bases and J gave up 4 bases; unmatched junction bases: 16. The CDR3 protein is CAISRLDSGSQWYEQYF. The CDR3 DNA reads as TGTGCCATCAGCCGTTTGGATAGCGGGAGTCAGTGGTACGAGCAGTACTTC.

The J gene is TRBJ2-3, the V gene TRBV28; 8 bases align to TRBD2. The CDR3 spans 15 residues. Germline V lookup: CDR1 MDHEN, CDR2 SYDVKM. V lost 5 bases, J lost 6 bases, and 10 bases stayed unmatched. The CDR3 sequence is CASSTWTSPEDTQYF. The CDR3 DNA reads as TGTGCCAGCAGTACCTGGACTAGCCCGGAGGATACGCAGTATTTT.

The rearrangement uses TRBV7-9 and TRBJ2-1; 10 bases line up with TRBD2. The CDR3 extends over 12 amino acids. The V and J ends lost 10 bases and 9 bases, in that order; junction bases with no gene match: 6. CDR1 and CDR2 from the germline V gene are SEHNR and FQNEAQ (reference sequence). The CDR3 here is CAMQREGVEQFF. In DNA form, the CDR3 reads TGTGCCATGCAGCGGGAGGGTGTTGAGCAGTTCTTC.

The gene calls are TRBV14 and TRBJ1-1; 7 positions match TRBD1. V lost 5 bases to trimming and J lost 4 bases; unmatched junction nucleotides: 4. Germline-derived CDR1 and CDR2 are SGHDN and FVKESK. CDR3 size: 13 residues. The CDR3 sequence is CASSYGTVTEAFF. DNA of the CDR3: TGTGCCAGCAGCTACGGGACAGTCACTGAAGCTTTCTTT.

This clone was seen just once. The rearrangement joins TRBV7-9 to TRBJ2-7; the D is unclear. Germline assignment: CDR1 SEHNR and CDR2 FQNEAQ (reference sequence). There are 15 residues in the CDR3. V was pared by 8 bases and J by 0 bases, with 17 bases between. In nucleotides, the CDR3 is TGTGCCAGCGCAGCTCCCGGAGCCGTCTCCTACGAGCAGTACTTC. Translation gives CASAAPGAVSYEQYF.

CDR3 in amino acids: CASRWGGEQYF. CDR3 sequence (DNA): TGTGCCAGCAGGTGGGGGGGCGAGCAGTACTTC. The chain carries TRBV28 and TRBJ2-7; 7 bases agree with TRBD2. The length of the CDR3 is 11 residues. The V segment lost 6 bases and the J segment 6 bases; nucleotides outside the gene matches: 2. Germline CDR1 reads MDHEN; CDR2 reads SYDVKM.

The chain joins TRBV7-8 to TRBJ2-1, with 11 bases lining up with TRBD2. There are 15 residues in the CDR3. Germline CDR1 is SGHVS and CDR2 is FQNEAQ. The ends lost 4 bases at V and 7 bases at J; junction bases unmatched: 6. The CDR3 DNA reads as TGTGCCAGCAGCTCCCCCCTAGCGGGAGGAAATGAGCAGTTCTTC. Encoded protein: CASSSPLAGGNEQFF.

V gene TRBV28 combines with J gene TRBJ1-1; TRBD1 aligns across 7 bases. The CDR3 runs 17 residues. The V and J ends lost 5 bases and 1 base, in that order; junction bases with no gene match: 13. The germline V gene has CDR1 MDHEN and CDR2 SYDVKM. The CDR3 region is CASSPGTVLQWNTEAFF. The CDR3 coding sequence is TGTGCCAGCAGTCCAGGGACAGTGTTGCAGTGGAACACTGAAGCTTTCTTT.

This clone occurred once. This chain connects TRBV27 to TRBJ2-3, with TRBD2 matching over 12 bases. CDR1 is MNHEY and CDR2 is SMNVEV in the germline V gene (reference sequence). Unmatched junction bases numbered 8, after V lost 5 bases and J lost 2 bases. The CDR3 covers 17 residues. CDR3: CASSILTSGGPTDTQYF. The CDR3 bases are TGTGCCAGCAGTATACTGACTAGCGGGGGACCCACAGATACGCAGTATTTT.